Listed below are T cell receptor beta chains from one sample, sequenced in a study of brain T cells in children with intractable seizures. TCRdb's copy holds only in-frame clones and misses some; the assay was immunoSEQ multiplex PCR. The sample lists under 400,000 clones, over 90% occurring once. The source material was peripheral blood, sampled less than 6 months after surgery. Receptors originate from a boy younger than two with tuberous sclerosis and intractable seizures. Each CDR3 is given with its conserved first and last residue. The D gene is left open where the match is weak. For some rows the clone size is stated as once, few or many, or as a class when expanded; others skip it.

TRBV7-9	TRBJ2-7	NA	NA	CASSFSSGYEQYF	TGTGCCAGCAGCTTCAGTAGCGGTTACGAGCAGTACTTC
TRBV7-2	TRBJ1-6	NA	NA	CASSFTGLGPSNSPLHF	TGTGCCAGCAGCTTTACGGGGCTGGGGCCCTCTAATTCACCCCTCCACTTT
TRBV4-2	TRBJ2-2	NA	NA	CASSQVDRNTGELFF	TGTGCCAGCAGCCAAGTAGATCGCAACACCGGGGAGCTGTTTTTT
TRBV6-5	TRBJ1-2	NA	once	CASSLQGTHGYTF	TGTGCCAGCAGCCTCCAGGGAACTCATGGCTACACCTTC
TRBV9	TRBJ2-2	TRBD1	NA	CASNRGKYTGELFF	TGTGCCAGCAACAGGGGGAAGTACACCGGGGAGCTGTTTTTT
TRBV7-2	TRBJ2-1	NA	NA	CASSLAPAPNEQFF	TGTGCCAGCAGCTTAGCTCCCGCCCCCAATGAGCAGTTCTTC
TRBV12-3/TRBV12-4	TRBJ1-5	TRBD1	NA	CASSLAGGQPQHF	TGTGCCAGCAGTTTGGCAGGGGGGCAGCCCCAGCATTTT
TRBV19	TRBJ2-3	NA	NA	CASSPVPADTQYF	TGTGCCAGTAGCCCCGTCCCCGCAGATACGCAGTATTTT
TRBV6-5	TRBJ1-1	NA	once	CASRLSRSRTEAFF	TGTGCCAGCAGGCTCTCCAGGAGTCGAACTGAAGCTTTCTTT
TRBV24-1	TRBJ2-5	TRBD1	NA	CATGTGGWWETQYF	TGTGCCACCGGGACAGGGGGTTGGTGGGAGACCCAGTACTTC
TRBV10-3	TRBJ2-2	TRBD2	few	CATRGLAGAGNTGELFF	TGTGCCACCAGGGGGCTAGCGGGAGCTGGGAACACCGGGGAGCTGTTTTTT
TRBV2	TRBJ2-7	TRBD2	NA	CASRTSGHSVGEQYF	TGTGCCAGCCGAACTAGCGGACACTCAGTGGGGGAGCAGTACTTC
TRBV7-9	TRBJ2-1	NA	NA	CASRSGGGSSYNEQFF	TGTGCCAGCCGATCTGGCGGCGGAAGCTCCTACAATGAGCAGTTCTTC
TRBV30	TRBJ1-2	TRBD1	NA	CAWSDRGPGYTF	TGTGCCTGGAGTGACAGGGGGCCCGGCTACACCTTC
TRBV5-6	TRBJ1-1	NA	NA	CASSWGLAADF	TGTGCCAGCAGCTGGGGATTGGCAGCAGATTTT
TRBV21-1	TRBJ2-4	NA	NA	CASSVKIAKNIQYF	TGTGCCAGCAGTGTCAAGATAGCCAAAAACATTCAGTACTTC
TRBV7-8	TRBJ1-6	NA	few	CASSGPLVLRDLKGALHF	TGTGCCAGCAGCGGTCCCTTGGTACTCCGGGACCTCAAGGGGGCCCTCCACTTT